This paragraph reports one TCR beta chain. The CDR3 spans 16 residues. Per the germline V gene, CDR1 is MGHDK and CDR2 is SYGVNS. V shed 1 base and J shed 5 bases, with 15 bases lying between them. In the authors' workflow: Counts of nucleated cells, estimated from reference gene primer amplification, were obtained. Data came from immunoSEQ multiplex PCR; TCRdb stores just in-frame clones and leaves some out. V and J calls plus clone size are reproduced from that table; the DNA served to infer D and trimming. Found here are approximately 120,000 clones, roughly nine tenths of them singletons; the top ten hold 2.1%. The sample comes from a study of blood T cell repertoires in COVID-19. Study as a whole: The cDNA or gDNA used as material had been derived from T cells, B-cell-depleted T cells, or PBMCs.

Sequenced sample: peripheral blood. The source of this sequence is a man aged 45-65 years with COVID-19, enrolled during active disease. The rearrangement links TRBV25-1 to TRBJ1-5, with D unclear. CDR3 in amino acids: CASSESAGNQDQPQHF. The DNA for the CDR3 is TGTGCCAGCAGTGAATCAGCAGGAAATCAAGATCAGCCCCAGCATTTT.